The 28 T cell receptor beta chains below were found in one sample sequenced in a study of PD-1 blockade in classical Hodgkin lymphoma. Assay used: immunoSEQ multiplex PCR; TCRdb lists only in-frame clones, some missing. The table has 60,000 to 65,000 clones, roughly 88% seen once. Following autologous stem cell transplantation, relapse occurred in every patient, and exposure to brentuximab vedotin varied. Sample: peripheral blood mononuclear cells (PBMCs), taken at baseline. The receptors stem from a human donor with classical Hodgkin lymphoma.

This chain links TRBV28 with TRBJ1-5, with D possibly TRBD1 on 5 matching bases. The germline V and J ends were trimmed by 3 bases and 6 bases, with 18 bases remaining between them. In germline, CDR1 is MDHEN, CDR2 SYDVKM. The CDR3 sequence is 16 residues long. The CDR3: CASSFSGQGYGQPQHF. The DNA of the CDR3 is TGTGCCAGCAGTTTTAGCGGTCAGGGCTATGGTCAGCCCCAGCATTTT.

Concerning this clone: The same CDR3 also results from other DNA sequences found in this sample. V is TRBV5-5 and J is TRBJ2-7, with D perhaps matching TRBD1 (5 bases). Germline CDR1 reads SGHKS; CDR2 reads YYEKEE (reference sequence). The CDR3 sequence is 13 residues long. Trimming cost V 1 base and J 4 bases, with 9 bases left between them. The CDR3 DNA reads as TGTGCCAGCAGCTTGCAGGGTAGTTACGAGCAGTACTTC. It encodes CASSLQGSYEQYF.

Comment on this clone: In the same sample, other DNA sequences code for this CDR3. V and J are TRBV15 and TRBJ2-7; perhaps TRBD1 as D (5 bases). Trimming cost V 3 bases and J 1 base, with 10 bases left between them. This CDR3 region has 14 residues. Germline loops: CDR1 LNHNV, CDR2 YYDKDF (reference sequence). The CDR3 DNA follows: TGTGCCACCAGCAGTGGCCAGGGTTCCTACGAGCAGTACTTC. Translated, it gives CATSSGQGSYEQYF.

The sample holds one count of this clone. The chain has TRBV5-1 and TRBJ2-7, with D unclear. The ends were cut back, 0 bases at V and 0 bases at J, with 4 bases in the middle. CDR1 and CDR2 from the germline V gene are SGHRS and YFSETQ. The CDR3 length is 13 residues. The CDR3 sequence: CASSLDYSYEQYF. Written as DNA, the CDR3 is TGCGCCAGCAGCTTGGATTACTCCTACGAGCAGTACTTC.

This clone was seen once. The genes are TRBV7-8 and TRBJ2-3; 11 bases are a match to TRBD2. This CDR3 comprises 17 residues. CDR1 and CDR2 from the germline V gene are SGHVS and FQNEAQ. V shed 3 bases and J 5 bases; nucleotides not matched to a gene: 10. DNA of the CDR3: TGTGCCAGCAGCTTCCTACTAGCGGGGGTCTCCGGAGATACGCAGTATTTT. Translating gives CASSFLLAGVSGDTQYF.

The CDR3 DNA follows: TGCGCCAGCAGCCCAGGACAGGGGGCGACTTTGGCTGGAAACACCATATATTTT. This translates into CASSPGQGATLAGNTIYF. V gene TRBV4-3 combines with J gene TRBJ1-3, with TRBD1 identical over 11 bases. Trimming removed 4 bases from V and 2 bases from J; junction bases left unmatched: 10. From germline, CDR1 is LGHNA and CDR2 YSLEER. This CDR3 comprises 18 residues.

The rearrangement uses TRBV18 and TRBJ2-1, with TRBD1 matching 10 bases. The CDR3 covers 14 residues. V shed 6 bases, J shed 5 bases, and the junction held 4 bases outside the gene matches. Per germline, CDR1 KGHSH and CDR2 LQKENI. This CDR3 is CASSLGTGDNEQFF. Here the CDR3 DNA reads TGTGCCAGCTCCCTCGGGACAGGGGACAATGAGCAGTTCTTC.

This clone was seen just once. One end of the junction does not line up with germline, which may come from a read error. The chain links TRBV25-1 to TRBJ2-1, with D possibly matching TRBD2 (5 bases). Germline loops: CDR1 MGHDK, CDR2 SYGVNS. The CDR3 covers 13 residues. The CDR3 reads CAGRSTSFNEQFF. CDR3 DNA sequence: TGTGCCGGCAGATCAACTAGTTTCAATGAGCAGTTCTTC.

The chain uses TRBV27 and TRBJ1-1; perhaps TRBD1 as D (6 bases). The CDR3 is 13 residues long. Germline values: CDR1 MNHEY, CDR2 SMNVEV (reference sequence). V lost 6 bases and J 5 bases, leaving 13 bases between the germline ends. CDR3 coding DNA: TGTGCCAGCAGGACAGGTTTGAGGACTGAAGCTTTCTTT. Encoded protein: CASRTGLRTEAFF.

The J gene is TRBJ1-1, the V gene TRBV6-5; TRBD1 agrees at 7 bases. V shed 7 bases and J 0 bases; nucleotides not matched to a gene: 8. In germline, CDR1 is MNHEY, CDR2 SVGAGI. The CDR3 loop spans 15 amino acids. The CDR3 reads CASIKTGTVNTEAFF. CDR3 in DNA: TGTGCCAGCATCAAAACCGGGACAGTGAACACTGAAGCTTTCTTT.

The chain recombines TRBV7-3 with TRBJ1-1; 8 bases agree with TRBD1. CDR3 size: 15 residues. Trimming cost V 2 bases and J 7 bases; bases outside gene matches: 9. The V gene's germline CDR1 is SGHTA and CDR2 FQGTGA. The CDR3 DNA reads as TGTGCCAGCAGCTTAGCCCCAAGCGGACAGGGTGAAGCTTTCTTT. This codes for CASSLAPSGQGEAFF.

Comment on this clone: At one boundary the junction diverges from the germline segment, which might be a read error. The chain links TRBV13 to TRBJ2-2, with 10 nucleotides matching TRBD2. The CDR3 has 16 amino acids. CDR1 PRHDT and CDR2 FYEKMQ come from the germline V gene (reference sequence). As DNA, the CDR3 is TGTGCCAGCAGCTTAACCGGGACTAGCGTTATCGGGGAGCTGCTTTTT. Translation gives CASSLTGTSVIGELLF.

V and J are TRBV28 and TRBJ2-2; 7 nucleotides match TRBD2. The CDR3 has 16 residues. V shed 1 base, J shed 3 bases, and the junction held 5 bases outside the gene matches. Germline lookup yields CDR1 MDHEN and CDR2 SYDVKM. CDR3 DNA: TGTGCCAGCAGTTTATTCGTGAGCGGGGACACCGGGGAGCTGTTTTTT. This gives the protein CASSLFVSGDTGELFF.

This sequence joins TRBV7-9 and TRBJ1-3; no reliable D call. V dropped 2 bases and J dropped 2 bases, with 10 bases sitting between them. This CDR3 region has 15 residues. CDR1 and CDR2 (germline): SEHNR, FQNEAQ (reference sequence). The CDR3: CASSLRQNPGNTIYF. In nucleotides, the CDR3 is TGTGCCAGCAGCTTAAGGCAGAACCCTGGAAACACCATATATTTT.

The gene calls are TRBV5-4 and TRBJ2-5; TRBD1 matches 8 bases. The V segment lost 4 bases and the J segment 2 bases; nucleotides outside the gene matches: 10. The germline CDR1 and CDR2 sequences are SGHNT and YYREEE (reference sequence). There are 16 residues in the CDR3. The CDR3 bases are TGTGCCAGCAGCCCCGCCGGGACAGGAAGTCAAGAGACCCAGTACTTC. Its protein product is CASSPAGTGSQETQYF.

V and J are TRBV27 and TRBJ2-1; D is ambiguous. The CDR3 spans 16 residues. With 8 bases removed from V and 0 bases from J, the gap between germline ends came to 17 bases. Germline V gene lookup returns CDR1 MNHEY and CDR2 SMNVEV (reference sequence). DNA for the CDR3: TGTGCCAGCGCACGCGTCGGCTGGGACTCCTACAATGAGCAGTTCTTC. It specifies CASARVGWDSYNEQFF.

The DNA of the CDR3 is TGTGCCAGCAGCCAAGATGGAGCATCAGGAGAGGAAAAACTGTTTTTT. This sequence encodes CASSQDGASGEEKLFF. V and J are TRBV4-2 and TRBJ1-4; no clear D gene. The V end lost 0 bases, the J end lost 8 bases, and 16 bases lay between the germline ends. Per germline, CDR1 LGHNA and CDR2 YNFKEQ. The CDR3 runs 16 residues.

The chain combines TRBV19 with TRBJ1-6; 7 nucleotides line up with TRBD1. J lost 7 bases, V lost 3 bases, and 6 bases had no gene match. Germline CDR1 and CDR2: LNHDA and SQIVND (reference sequence). This CDR3 has 15 residues. The CDR3 region is CASSIRGESNSPLHF. In DNA form, the CDR3 reads TGTGCCAGTAGTATCAGGGGGGAGTCGAATTCACCCCTCCACTTT.

V is TRBV5-1 and J is TRBJ2-2, with TRBD2 identical over 12 bases. This CDR3 is built from 15 residues. Germline V gene data show CDR1 as SGHRS and CDR2 as YFSETQ. The J segment lost 4 bases and the V segment lost 2 bases, leaving 0 bases of the junction unmatched. This CDR3 is CASSLLAGGTGELFF. CDR3 bases: TGCGCCAGCAGCTTACTAGCGGGGGGCACCGGGGAGCTGTTTTTT.

This sequence joins TRBV11-3 and TRBJ2-1; unclear D gene. V was shortened by 2 bases and J by 4 bases, with 6 bases between the two germline ends. Germline loops: CDR1 SGHNT, CDR2 YENEEA. CDR3 length equals 13 residues. The CDR3 protein is CASSLNWYNEQFF. The CDR3 DNA is TGTGCCAGCAGCTTAAACTGGTACAATGAGCAGTTCTTC.

About this clone: Other nucleotide sequences in the sample specify the same CDR3. V usage is TRBV7-9 and J usage is TRBJ2-3; 9 positions agree with TRBD2. V dropped 5 bases and J dropped 3; count of bases not matched to a gene: 6. Per the germline V gene, CDR1 is SEHNR and CDR2 is FQNEAQ (reference sequence). The CDR3 sequence is 15 residues long. The CDR3 nucleotides are TGTGCCAGCAGCCTTAGCGGGGGAGATACAGATACGCAGTATTTT. Its protein product is CASSLSGGDTDTQYF.

This clone was picked up a small number of times. J is TRBJ1-1 and V is TRBV19, with unresolved D. Germline CDR1 is LNHDA and CDR2 is SQIVND (reference sequence). This CDR3 spans 16 amino acids. The V gene lost 6 bases and the J gene lost 1 base, with 18 bases spanning the gap. CDR3 region: CASSPYFGGGNTEAFF. In DNA form, the CDR3 reads TGTGCCAGTAGCCCCTACTTTGGAGGAGGGAACACTGAAGCTTTCTTT.

The chain recombines TRBV2 with TRBJ1-2, with D perhaps matching TRBD1 (5 bases). CDR3 length: 15 amino acids. The germline CDR1 and CDR2 sequences are SNHLY and FYNNEI. V was clipped by 4 bases and J by 3 bases, with 15 bases between them. CDR3 sequence: CASSGSRGEDYGYTF. For the CDR3, the DNA is TGTGCCAGCAGTGGAAGCCGGGGGGAGGACTATGGCTACACCTTC.

This sequence joins TRBV7-8 and TRBJ2-7; TRBD2 matches 10 bases. The CDR3 is 16 residues long. V shed 2 bases, J shed 8 bases, and the junction held 12 bases outside the gene matches. CDR1 is SGHVS and CDR2 is FQNEAQ in the germline V gene. CDR3 sequence (DNA): TGTGCCAGCAGCTTAAGCCCTAGCGGGGGATCTACGAAGCAGTACTTC. Protein: CASSLSPSGGSTKQYF.

The chain recombines TRBV7-9 with TRBJ2-4; D possibly uses TRBD1 or TRBD2 (5 bases each). Germline lookup yields CDR1 SEHNR and CDR2 FQNEAQ (reference sequence). This CDR3 contains 18 residues. The V end was cut by 0 bases, the J end by 0 bases, with 15 bases between. This CDR3 is CASSLAPPGQTAKNIQYF. The DNA for the CDR3 is TGTGCCAGCAGCTTAGCCCCACCGGGGCAAACAGCCAAAAACATTCAGTACTTC.

The chain carries TRBV27 and TRBJ2-5; maybe TRBD1 (6 bases). Deletions cut 2 bases from V and 0 bases from J, with 10 bases between. In germline, CDR1 is MNHEY, CDR2 SMNVEV (reference sequence). The CDR3 length is 15 residues. DNA for the CDR3: TGTGCCAGCAGTTTAAGGGACAAATACCAAGAGACCCAGTACTTC. It is translated as CASSLRDKYQETQYF.

The chain employs TRBV7-2 and TRBJ1-2; D not resolved. V lost 3 bases and J lost 5, with 22 bases in between. The CDR3 loop spans 17 amino acids. Germline assignment: CDR1 SGHTA and CDR2 FQGNSA. The CDR3: CASSFTLIVGVLYGYTF. Here the CDR3 DNA reads TGTGCCAGCAGCTTCACACTAATCGTCGGGGTCCTTTATGGCTACACCTTC.

This clone was observed once. V usage is TRBV28 and J usage is TRBJ2-3, with 9 positions matching TRBD1. Germline CDR1 reads MDHEN; CDR2 reads SYDVKM. CDR3 length equals 14 residues. Trimming cost V 5 bases and J 4 bases; bases outside gene matches: 4. The chain's CDR3 is CASSEGQGPDTQYF. For the CDR3, the DNA is TGTGCCAGCAGTGAGGGACAGGGACCAGATACGCAGTATTTT.